Sequencing of this T cell receptor (beta chain) was carried out in a study of shared clonotypes between healthy human individuals. On the study more broadly: The composition of the donors was two women and a few men aged 18 to 49.

Deletions cut 3 bases from V and 4 bases from J, with 10 bases between. In germline, CDR1 is MNHEY, CDR2 SMNVEV (reference sequence). The CDR3 runs 13 residues. With regard to this clone: The antigen remains undetermined.

Sequencing was performed with immunoSEQ multiplex PCR; in TCRdb, only in-frame clones are kept and a portion is missing. The sample lists over a million clones, roughly 96% occurring once. Splitting of CD4+ cells produced CD45RA+ naive and CD45RA-negative memory subsets. General study findings and limits: It was the non-shared clonotypes that had lower generation probabilities than clonotypes shared by all four donors. The small donor group covered limited genetic and exposure diversity.

The receptor comes from a man aged 25 to 40 in good health. Sequencing was performed on naive CD4+ T cells sorted from blood. Subset defined: CD45RA+ positively selected. The V gene is TRBV27, the J gene TRBJ2-7, with D hard to call. The CDR3 coding sequence is TGTGCCAGCAGTTTTTCAGGCCGGTACGAGCAGTACTTC. Translation gives CASSFSGRYEQYF.